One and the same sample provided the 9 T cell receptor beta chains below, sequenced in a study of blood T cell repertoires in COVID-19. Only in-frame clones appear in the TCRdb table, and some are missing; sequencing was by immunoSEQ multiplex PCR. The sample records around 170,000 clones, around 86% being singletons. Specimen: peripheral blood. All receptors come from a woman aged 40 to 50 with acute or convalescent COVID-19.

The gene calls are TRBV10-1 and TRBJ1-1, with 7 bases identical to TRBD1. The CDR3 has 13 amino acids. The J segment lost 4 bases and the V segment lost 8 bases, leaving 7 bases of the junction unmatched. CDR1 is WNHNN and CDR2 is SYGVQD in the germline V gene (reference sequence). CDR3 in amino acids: CASSTQGSTEAFF. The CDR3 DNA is TGCGCCAGCTCGACACAGGGGAGCACTGAAGCTTTCTTT.

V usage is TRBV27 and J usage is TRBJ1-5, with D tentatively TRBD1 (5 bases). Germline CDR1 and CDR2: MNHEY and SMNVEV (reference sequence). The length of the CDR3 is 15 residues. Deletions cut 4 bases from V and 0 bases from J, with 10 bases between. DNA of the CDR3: TGTGCCAGCAGTTCGACCGGGGGTAGCAATCAGCCCCAGCATTTT. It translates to CASSSTGGSNQPQHF.

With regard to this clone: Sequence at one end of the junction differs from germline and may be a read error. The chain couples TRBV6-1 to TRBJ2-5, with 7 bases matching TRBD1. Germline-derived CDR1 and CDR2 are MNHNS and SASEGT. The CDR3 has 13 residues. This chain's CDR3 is CASGDRVEETQYF. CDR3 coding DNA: TGTGCCAGCGGTGACAGGGTTGAAGAGACCCAGTACTTC.

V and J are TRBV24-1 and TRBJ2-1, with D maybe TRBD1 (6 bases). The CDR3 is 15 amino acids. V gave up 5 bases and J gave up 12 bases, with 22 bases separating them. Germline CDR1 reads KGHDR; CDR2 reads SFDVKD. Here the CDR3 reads CATSGGQASYMGQFF. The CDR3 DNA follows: TGTGCCACCAGTGGGGGGCAGGCTTCCTACATGGGGCAGTTCTTC.

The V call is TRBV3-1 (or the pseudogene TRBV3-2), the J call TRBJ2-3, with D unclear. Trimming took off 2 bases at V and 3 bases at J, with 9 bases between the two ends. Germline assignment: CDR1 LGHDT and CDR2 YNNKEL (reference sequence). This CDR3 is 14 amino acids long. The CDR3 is CASSQSLNTDTQYF. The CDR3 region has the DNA TGTGCCAGCAGCCAATCCCTTAATACAGATACGCAGTATTTT.

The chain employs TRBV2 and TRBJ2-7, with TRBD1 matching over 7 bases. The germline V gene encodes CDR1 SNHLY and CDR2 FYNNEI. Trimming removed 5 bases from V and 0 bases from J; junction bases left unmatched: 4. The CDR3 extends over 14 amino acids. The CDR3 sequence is CASSYDRDSYEQYF. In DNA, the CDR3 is TGTGCCAGCAGTTACGACAGGGACTCCTACGAGCAGTACTTC.

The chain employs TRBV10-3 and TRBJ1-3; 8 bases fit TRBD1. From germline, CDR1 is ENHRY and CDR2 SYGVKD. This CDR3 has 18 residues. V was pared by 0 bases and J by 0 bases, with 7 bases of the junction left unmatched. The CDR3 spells CAISESLGTGDSGNTIYF. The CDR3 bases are TGTGCCATCAGTGAGTCTCTCGGGACAGGTGACTCTGGAAACACCATATATTTT.

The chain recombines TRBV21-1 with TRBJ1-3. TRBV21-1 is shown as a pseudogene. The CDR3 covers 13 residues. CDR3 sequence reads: CASSRRGGNTIYF. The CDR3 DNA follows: TGTGCCAGCAGCAGGCGGGGAGGAAACACCATATATTTT.

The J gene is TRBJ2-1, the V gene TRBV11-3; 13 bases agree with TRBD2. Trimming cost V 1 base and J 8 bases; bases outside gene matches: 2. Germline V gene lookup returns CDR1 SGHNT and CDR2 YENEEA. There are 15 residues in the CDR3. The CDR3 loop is CASSLGLAGGHEQFF. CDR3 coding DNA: TGTGCCAGCAGCTTAGGACTAGCGGGGGGTCATGAGCAGTTCTTC. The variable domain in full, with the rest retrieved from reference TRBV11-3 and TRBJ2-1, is EAGVVQSPRYKIIEKKQPVAFWCNPISGHNTLYWYLQNLGQGPELLIRYENEEAVDDSQLPKDRFSAERLKGVDSTLKIQPAELGDSAVYLCASSLGLAGGHEQFFGPGTRLTVL.